This T cell receptor beta chain was sequenced during a study of long-term antiretroviral therapy in people with HIV. Germline CDR1 reads MNHEY; CDR2 reads SMNVEV (reference sequence). The V and J ends lost 4 bases and 6 bases respectively, with 21 bases between them. The CDR3 runs to 16 residues. The assay, immunoSEQ v3.0, was run at survey level. Each sample had sequencing targeting about 40,000-50,000 T-cell genomes. The data were produced by immunoSEQ multiplex PCR, yet TCRdb's version contains in-frame clones alone and is incomplete. This table holds some 47,000 clones, more than 90% found once. The sequences come from unsorted PBMCs, collected 3.7 years after starting antiretroviral therapy. The receptor's source is a woman in her fifties or sixties with HIV. The rearrangement links TRBV27 to TRBJ1-1; D unresolved. CDR3 loop: CASSSTLPGVVAEAFF. The CDR3 bases are TGTGCCAGCAGTTCAACCCTCCCTGGGGTGGTGGCTGAAGCTTTCTTT.